This T cell receptor (beta chain) is drawn from a study of T cell changes during pregnancy in multiple sclerosis. Germline V gene data show CDR1 as SGHTA and CDR2 as FQGNSA. The V segment lost 1 base and the J segment 3 bases; nucleotides outside the gene matches: 6. This CDR3 comprises 16 residues. Sequencing was performed with immunoSEQ multiplex PCR; in TCRdb, only in-frame clones are kept and a portion is missing. This table holds approximately 50,000 clones, roughly 94% found once. The sequence was collected from a female donor with multiple sclerosis, enrolled in a pregnancy study. The source material was CD4+ T cells from peripheral blood mononuclear cells, sampled in the third trimester of pregnancy. This chain connects TRBV7-2 to TRBJ1-5, with 7 bases lining up with TRBD1. CDR3 coding DNA: TGTGCCAGCAGCTTAGAGGGGGCCCACCCCAATCAGCCCCAGCATTTT. This sequence encodes CASSLEGAHPNQPQHF.